This entry describes one T cell receptor (beta chain). The data stem from a study of CD8 T cells in Susac syndrome. Across the study: Among the Susac syndrome patients who underwent sequencing, more than 5 had clinically active disease, while about 8 of them were in remission. The Susac syndrome patients were therapy-naive, on corticosteroids, or on intravenous immunoglobulin alone at blood draw.

Negative isolation yielded CD4+ and CD8+ T cells, and FACS enriched TEMRA cells. The V and J ends lost 3 bases and 1 base respectively, with 9 bases between them. This CDR3 is 14 amino acids long. The authors reverse transcribed roughly 0.5 to 1 ug RNA with random hexamers. Amplification of TCR beta CDR3 was carried out by immunoSEQ multiplex PCR, which covered 54 Vbeta and 13 Jbeta segments. TCRdb re-called the immunoSEQ multiplex PCR reads with MiXCR, one entry per CDR3 protein. The repertoire holds roughly 190,000 distinct CDR3 sequences, with about 91% as singletons. The clonotype was recovered from a human donor with Susac syndrome. The chain is built from TRBV12-3 or TRBV12-4 and TRBJ1-1, with D hard to call. Sequenced input: CD4+ T cells from PBMCs. CDR3 DNA: TGTGCCAGCAGTTTTCGGGTAGAGAACACTGAAGCTTTCTTT. Its translation: CASSFRVENTEAFF.